This paragraph covers one T cell receptor beta chain sequence. No antigen is known for it. A much larger clone lies one base from this, so it may be a read error. This table comes from immunoSEQ multiplex PCR, and its TCRdb copy is limited to in-frame clones, with some not included. The profile shows 300,000 to 350,000 clones, 85% of them singletons. Trimming took 2 bases from V and 0 from J, leaving 9 bases between them. The length of the CDR3 is 15 residues. Germline lookup yields CDR1 SGHTA and CDR2 FQGNSA. The data were taken from a study of Ad26.COV2.S vaccination and SARS-CoV-2 variants. Study information: The study gave Ad26.COV2.S intramuscularly, once or twice 56 days apart.

As to treatment: around 19 received Ad26.COV2.S at low or high dose, single or two shots; about five received placebo; per-sample allocation not given. Material that was analyzed had been drawn on day 63 after the first vaccine or placebo injection. The individual, an adult aged 18-55 years, was a donor in Boston. Study-level points and caveats: Individuals receiving vaccine had higher spike-specific TCR breadth than placebo recipients did.

The material sequenced was peripheral blood, taken in a trial of Ad26.COV2.S vaccine versus placebo. The chain carries TRBV7-2 and TRBJ2-3, with D perhaps assigned TRBD1 or TRBD2 (6 bases each). The receptor was derived from a person between 18 and 65 years old who received the Ad26.COV2.S COVID-19 vaccine or a placebo. CDR3 nucleotides: TGTGCCAGCAGCTTATGGGGGGCCAGCACAGATACGCAGTATTTT. Translating it yields CASSLWGASTDTQYF. Full variable domain (remainder filled in from reference TRBV7-2 and TRBJ2-3): GAGVSQSPSNKVTEKGKDVELRCDPISGHTALYWYRQSLGQGLEFLIYFQGNSAPDKSGLPSDRFSAERTGGSVSTLTIQRTQQEDSAVYLCASSLWGASTDTQYFGPGTRLTVL.